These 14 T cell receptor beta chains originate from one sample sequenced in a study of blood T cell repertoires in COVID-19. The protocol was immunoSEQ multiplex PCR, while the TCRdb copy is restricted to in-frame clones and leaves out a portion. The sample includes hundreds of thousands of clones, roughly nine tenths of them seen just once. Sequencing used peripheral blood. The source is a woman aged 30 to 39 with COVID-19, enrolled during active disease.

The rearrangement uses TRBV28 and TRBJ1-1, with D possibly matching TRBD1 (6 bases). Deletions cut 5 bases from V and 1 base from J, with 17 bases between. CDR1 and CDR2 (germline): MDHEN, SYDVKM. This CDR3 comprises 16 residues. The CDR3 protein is CASSAQRGGGNTEAFF. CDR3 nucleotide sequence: TGTGCCAGCAGTGCACAAAGGGGGGGCGGGAACACTGAAGCTTTCTTT.

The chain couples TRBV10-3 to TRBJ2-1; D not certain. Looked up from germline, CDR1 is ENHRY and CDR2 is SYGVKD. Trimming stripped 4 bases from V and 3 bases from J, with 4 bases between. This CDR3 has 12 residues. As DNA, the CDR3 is TGTGCCATCAGTGCCCTCTACAATGAGCAGTTCTTC. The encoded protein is CAISALYNEQFF.

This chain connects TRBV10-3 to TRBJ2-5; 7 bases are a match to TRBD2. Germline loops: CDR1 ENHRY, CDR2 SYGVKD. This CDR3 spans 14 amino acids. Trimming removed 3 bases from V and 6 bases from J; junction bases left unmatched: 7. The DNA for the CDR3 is TGTGCCATCAGTGACCAACTAGCGCTAAAGACCCAGTACTTC. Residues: CAISDQLALKTQYF.

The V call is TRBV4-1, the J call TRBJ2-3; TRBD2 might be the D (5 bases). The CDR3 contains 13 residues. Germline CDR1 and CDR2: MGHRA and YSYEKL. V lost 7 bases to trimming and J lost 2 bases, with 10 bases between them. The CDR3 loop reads CASNEGYTDTQYF. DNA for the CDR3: TGCGCCAGCAACGAGGGATACACAGATACGCAGTATTTT.

CDR3 residues: CASSLYPATNEKLFF. The DNA for the CDR3 is TGTGCCAGCAGCTTATACCCAGCAACTAATGAAAAACTGTTTTTT. V and J are TRBV11-3 and TRBJ1-4, with D uncertain. Germline lookup yields CDR1 SGHNT and CDR2 YENEEA. V lost 2 bases to trimming and J lost 0 bases, with 7 bases between them. This CDR3 is built from 15 residues.

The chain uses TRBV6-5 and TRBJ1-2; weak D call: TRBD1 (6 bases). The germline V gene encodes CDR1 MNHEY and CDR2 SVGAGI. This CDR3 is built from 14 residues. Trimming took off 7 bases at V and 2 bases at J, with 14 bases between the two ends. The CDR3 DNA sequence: TGTGCCAGCACCTTCTGGGGGCGCAACTATGGCTACACCTTC. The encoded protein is CASTFWGRNYGYTF.

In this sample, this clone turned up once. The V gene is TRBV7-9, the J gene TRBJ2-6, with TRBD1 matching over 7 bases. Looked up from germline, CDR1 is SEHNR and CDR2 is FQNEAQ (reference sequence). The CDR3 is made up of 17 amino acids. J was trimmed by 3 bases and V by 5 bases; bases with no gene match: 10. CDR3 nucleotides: TGTGCCAGCAGCCGGCGACAGGGCGTAGTTGGGGCCAACGTCCTGACTTTC. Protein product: CASSRRQGVVGANVLTF.

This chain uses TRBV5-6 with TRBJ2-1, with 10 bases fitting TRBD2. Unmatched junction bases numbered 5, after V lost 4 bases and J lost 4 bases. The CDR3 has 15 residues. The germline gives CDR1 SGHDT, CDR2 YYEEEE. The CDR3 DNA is TGTGCCAGCAGCGGGGGACTAGCGTTTTACAATGAGCAGTTCTTC. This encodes CASSGGLAFYNEQFF.

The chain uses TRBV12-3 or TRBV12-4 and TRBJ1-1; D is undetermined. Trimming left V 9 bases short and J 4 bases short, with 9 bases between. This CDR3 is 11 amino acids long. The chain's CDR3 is CASWEGTEAFF. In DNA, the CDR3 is TGTGCCAGTTGGGAGGGCACTGAAGCTTTCTTT.

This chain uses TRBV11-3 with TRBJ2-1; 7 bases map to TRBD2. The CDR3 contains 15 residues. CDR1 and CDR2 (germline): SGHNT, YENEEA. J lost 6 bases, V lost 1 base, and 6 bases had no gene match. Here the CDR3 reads CASSLAGTTRNEQFF. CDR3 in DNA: TGTGCCAGCAGCTTAGCCGGGACTACTCGCAATGAGCAGTTCTTC.

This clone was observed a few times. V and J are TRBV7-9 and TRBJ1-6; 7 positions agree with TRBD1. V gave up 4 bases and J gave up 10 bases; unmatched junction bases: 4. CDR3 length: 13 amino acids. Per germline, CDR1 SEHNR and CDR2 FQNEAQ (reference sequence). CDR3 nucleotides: TGTGCCAGCAGCTCCGACAGGGTCTCACCCCTCCACTTT. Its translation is CASSSDRVSPLHF.

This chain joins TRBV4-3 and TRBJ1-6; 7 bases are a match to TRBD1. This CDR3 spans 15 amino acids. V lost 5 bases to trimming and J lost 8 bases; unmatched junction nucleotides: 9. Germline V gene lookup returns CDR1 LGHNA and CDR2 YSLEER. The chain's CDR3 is CASSETGDGDSPLHF. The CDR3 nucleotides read TGCGCCAGCAGCGAAACAGGGGACGGGGATTCACCCCTCCACTTT.

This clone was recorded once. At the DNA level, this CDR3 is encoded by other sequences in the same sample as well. The CDR3 loop is CASSQTGSGNTIYF. CDR3 sequence (DNA): TGCGCCAGCAGCCAGACAGGGTCCGGAAACACCATATATTTT. This sequence joins TRBV4-3 and TRBJ1-3; 7 bases fit TRBD1. This CDR3 contains 14 residues. Germline loops: CDR1 LGHNA, CDR2 YSLEER. J was trimmed by 4 bases and V by 3 bases; bases with no gene match: 3.

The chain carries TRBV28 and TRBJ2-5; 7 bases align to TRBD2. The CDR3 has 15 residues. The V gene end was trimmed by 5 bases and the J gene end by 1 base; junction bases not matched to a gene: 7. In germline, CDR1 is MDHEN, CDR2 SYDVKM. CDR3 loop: CASSTLTSPQETQYF. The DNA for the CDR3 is TGTGCCAGCAGTACTCTGACTAGCCCCCAAGAGACCCAGTACTTC.